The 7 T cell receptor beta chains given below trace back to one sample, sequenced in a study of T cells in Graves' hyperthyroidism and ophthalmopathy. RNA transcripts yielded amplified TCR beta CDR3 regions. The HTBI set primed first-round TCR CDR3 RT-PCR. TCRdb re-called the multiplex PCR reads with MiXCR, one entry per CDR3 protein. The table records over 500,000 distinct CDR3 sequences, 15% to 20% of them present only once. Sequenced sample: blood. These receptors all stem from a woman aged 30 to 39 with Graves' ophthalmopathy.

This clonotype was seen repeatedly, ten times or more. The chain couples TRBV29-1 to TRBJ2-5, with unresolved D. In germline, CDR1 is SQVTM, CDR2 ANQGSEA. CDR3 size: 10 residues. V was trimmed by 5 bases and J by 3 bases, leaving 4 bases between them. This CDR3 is CSVQKETQYF. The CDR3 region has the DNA TGCAGCGTTCAAAAAGAGACCCAGTACTTC.

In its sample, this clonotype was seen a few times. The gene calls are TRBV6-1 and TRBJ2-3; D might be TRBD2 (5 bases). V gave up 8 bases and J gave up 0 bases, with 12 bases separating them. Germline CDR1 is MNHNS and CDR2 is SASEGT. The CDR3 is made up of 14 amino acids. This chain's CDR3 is CASSERTSTDTQYF. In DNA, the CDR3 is TGTGCCAGCTCGGAGCGGACTAGCACAGATACGCAGTATTTT.

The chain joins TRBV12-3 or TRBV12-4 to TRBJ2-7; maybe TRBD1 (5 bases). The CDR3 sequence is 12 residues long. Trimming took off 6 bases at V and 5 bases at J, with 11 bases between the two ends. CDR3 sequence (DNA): TGTGCCAGCAGCCGGACACGAAACGAGCAGTACTTC. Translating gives CASSRTRNEQYF.

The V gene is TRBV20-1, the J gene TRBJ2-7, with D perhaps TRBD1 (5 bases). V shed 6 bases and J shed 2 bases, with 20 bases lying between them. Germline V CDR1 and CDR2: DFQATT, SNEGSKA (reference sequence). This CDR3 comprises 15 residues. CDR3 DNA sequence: TGCAGTGCACCAAAACCAACAGGCTCGACCTACGAGCAGTACTTC. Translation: CSAPKPTGSTYEQYF.

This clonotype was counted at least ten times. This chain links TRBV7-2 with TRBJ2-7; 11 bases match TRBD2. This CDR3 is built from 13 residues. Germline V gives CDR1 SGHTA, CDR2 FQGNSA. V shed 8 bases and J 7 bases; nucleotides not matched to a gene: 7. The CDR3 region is CASAELAGVEQYF. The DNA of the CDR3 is TGTGCCAGCGCGGAACTAGCGGGAGTTGAGCAGTACTTC. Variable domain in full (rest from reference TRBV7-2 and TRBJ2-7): GAGVSQSPSNKVTEKGKDVELRCDPISGHTALYWYRQSLGQGLEFLIYFQGNSAPDKSGLPSDRFSAERTGGSVSTLTIQRTQQEDSAVYLCASAELAGVEQYFGPGTRLTVT.

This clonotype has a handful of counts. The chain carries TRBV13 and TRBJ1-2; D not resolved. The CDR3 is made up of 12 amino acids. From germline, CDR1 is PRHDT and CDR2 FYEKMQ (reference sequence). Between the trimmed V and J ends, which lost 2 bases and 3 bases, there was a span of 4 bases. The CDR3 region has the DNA TGTGCCAGCAGCTTATTTGACTATGGCTACACCTTC. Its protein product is CASSLFDYGYTF.

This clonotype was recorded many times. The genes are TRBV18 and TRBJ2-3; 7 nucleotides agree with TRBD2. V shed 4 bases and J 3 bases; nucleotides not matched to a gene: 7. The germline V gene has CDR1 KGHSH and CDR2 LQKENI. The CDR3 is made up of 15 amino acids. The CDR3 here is CASSRREWGTDTQYF. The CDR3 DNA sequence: TGTGCCAGCTCACGGCGGGAGTGGGGAACAGATACGCAGTATTTT. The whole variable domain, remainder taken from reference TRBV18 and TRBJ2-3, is NAGVMQNPRHLVRRRGQEARLRCSPMKGHSHVYWYRQLPEEGLKFMVYLQKENIIDESGMPKERFSAEFPKEGPSILRIQQVVRGDSAAYFCASSRREWGTDTQYFGPGTRLTVL.